This record looks at one T cell receptor (beta chain) sequence and its context. At one end, the junction sequence differs from germline, possibly due to a read error. The entry originates in a study of T cell repertoires in cytomegalovirus infection. The CDR3 has 19 residues. CDR1 is MGHRA and CDR2 is YSYEKL in the germline V gene. From the reads, TCRdb called clonotypes with MiXCR, one entry per CDR3 protein. The sample lists 350,000 to 500,000 distinct CDR3 sequences, about 33% occurring once. The sequenced sample was PBMCs. The receptor was isolated from a human donor in good health (CMV status not recorded). Some clones in this sample may be carry-over from other donors' samples. This rearrangement joins TRBV4-1 to TRBJ2-6, with a weak D call TRBD1 (6 bases). DNA for the CDR3: TGCGCCAGCAGCCTAAGAGACGGACAGACGTTATCTGGGGCCAACGTCCTGCCTTTC. It translates to CASSLRDGQTLSGANVLPF.